This entry lists 28 T cell receptor beta chains sequenced from one sample in a study of blood T cell repertoires in COVID-19. Only in-frame clones appear in the TCRdb table, and some are missing; sequencing was by immunoSEQ multiplex PCR. The data hold some 200,000 clones, with 85% to 90% observed a single time. Sample: peripheral blood. The receptors were gathered from a man between 18 and 29 years old with active or convalescent COVID-19.

V usage is TRBV2 and J usage is TRBJ1-6; the D gene is possibly TRBD1 (5 bases). The CDR3 is 15 residues long. V lost 1 base, J lost 8 bases, and 12 bases lay in between. Germline V gene sequence: CDR1 SNHLY, CDR2 FYNNEI. CDR3 DNA sequence: TGTGCCAGCAGTGAAGGGGGCAGTCTCGATTCACCCCTCCACTTT. Translating gives CASSEGGSLDSPLHF.

The genes are TRBV5-1 and TRBJ1-4, with D possibly matching TRBD1 (5 bases). Germline CDR1 and CDR2: SGHRS and YFSETQ. This CDR3 spans 15 amino acids. Trimming removed 0 bases at V and 1 base at J, with 7 bases between. This CDR3 is CASSLGGLTNEKLFF. As DNA, the CDR3 is TGCGCCAGCAGCTTGGGGGGCCTAACTAATGAAAAACTGTTTTTT.

The rearrangement joins TRBV4-3 to TRBJ1-5, with D perhaps TRBD1 (5 bases). Trimming took 2 bases from V and 6 from J, leaving 14 bases between them. Germline values: CDR1 LGHNA, CDR2 YSLEER. The CDR3 contains 15 residues. The CDR3: CASSQLRSGGQPQHF. For the CDR3, the DNA is TGCGCCAGCAGCCAATTAAGGTCGGGGGGTCAGCCCCAGCATTTT.

The gene calls are TRBV5-1 and TRBJ2-1; 11 bases match TRBD2. CDR1 is SGHRS, CDR2 YFSETQ, per germline. The CDR3 length is 18 residues. The V gene end was trimmed by 0 bases and the J gene end by 5 bases; junction bases not matched to a gene: 10. Here the CDR3 reads CASSLGVAGGTLDNEQFF. The CDR3 DNA follows: TGCGCCAGCAGCTTGGGGGTAGCGGGAGGGACCCTGGACAATGAGCAGTTCTTC.

This sequence joins TRBV3-1 (or the pseudogene TRBV3-2) and TRBJ1-5, with D possibly matching TRBD1 (5 bases). This CDR3 contains 14 residues. CDR1 is LGHDT, CDR2 YNNKEL, per germline (reference sequence). The V and J ends lost 6 bases and 1 base respectively, with 10 bases between them. CDR3 amino acids: CASSARASNQPQHF. In nucleotides, the CDR3 is TGTGCCAGCAGTGCCAGGGCAAGCAATCAGCCCCAGCATTTT.

V usage is TRBV10-1 and J usage is TRBJ1-4; 9 nucleotides align to TRBD1. The CDR3 length is 15 residues. Germline V gene data show CDR1 as WNHNN and CDR2 as SYGVQD (reference sequence). J gave up 8 bases and V 4 bases, and 8 bases lay outside the gene matches. CDR3 in DNA: TGCGCCAGCAGTGGTGGGGACAGGGTGGAAGAAAAACTGTTTTTT. Encoded protein: CASSGGDRVEEKLFF.

The chain's CDR3 is CASSRGTANYGYTF. CDR3 sequence (DNA): TGTGCCAGCAGCCGGGGGACAGCTAACTATGGCTACACCTTC. The chain recombines TRBV11-2 with TRBJ1-2, with TRBD1 identical over 7 bases. J was trimmed by 0 bases and V by 5 bases; bases with no gene match: 3. CDR3 length: 14 residues. Germline V gene sequence: CDR1 SGHAT, CDR2 FQNNGV.

This chain connects TRBV5-4 to TRBJ1-2; tentative D call: TRBD1 (6 bases). Germline CDR1 is SGHNT and CDR2 is YYREEE (reference sequence). The CDR3 is 14 residues long. The V end lost 7 bases, the J end lost 4 bases, and 17 bases lay between the germline ends. CDR3 DNA: TGTGCCAGCGGATACAGGGTTTTAGGCTATGGCTACACCTTC. It specifies CASGYRVLGYGYTF.

This clone occurred once. The chain uses TRBV5-1 and TRBJ1-4; the D is unclear. Germline assignment: CDR1 SGHRS and CDR2 YFSETQ. V dropped 1 base and J dropped 0 bases, with 4 bases sitting between them. This CDR3 region has 14 residues. This chain's CDR3 is CASSLTATNEKLFF. The CDR3 nucleotides read TGCGCCAGCAGCTTGACAGCAACTAATGAAAAACTGTTTTTT.

The chain combines TRBV7-8 with TRBJ2-1; weak D call: TRBD1 (6 bases). Germline V gene data show CDR1 as SGHVS and CDR2 as FQNEAQ. This CDR3 comprises 19 residues. Trimming left V 2 bases short and J 0 bases short, with 20 bases between. The CDR3 spells CASSLRAGEPISSYNEQFF. Here the CDR3 DNA reads TGTGCCAGCAGCTTAAGGGCAGGGGAACCTATCAGCTCCTACAATGAGCAGTTCTTC. Complete variable domain (other parts from reference TRBV7-8 and TRBJ2-1): GAGVSQSPRYKVAKRGQDVALRCDPISGHVSLFWYQQALGQGPEFLTYFQNEAQLDKSGLPSDRFFAERPEGSVSTLKIQRTQQEDSAVYLCASSLRAGEPISSYNEQFFGPGTRLTVL.

The gene calls are TRBV20-1 and TRBJ2-7, with 13 bases aligning to TRBD2. Germline values: CDR1 DFQATT, CDR2 SNEGSKA (reference sequence). V lost 3 bases and J lost 3; bases outside the gene matches: 11. The CDR3 loop spans 17 amino acids. The chain's CDR3 is CSASPAFRLAGGYEQYF. In DNA, the CDR3 is TGCAGTGCTAGTCCCGCCTTTCGACTAGCGGGAGGCTACGAGCAGTACTTC.

V is TRBV24-1 and J is TRBJ2-3; no clear D. The CDR3 runs to 14 residues. Trimming shortened V by 4 bases and J by 5 bases, and 12 bases separated the two germline ends. Germline CDR1 KGHDR, CDR2 SFDVKD. Here the CDR3 reads CATSESYPGDTQYF. CDR3 DNA sequence: TGTGCCACCAGTGAATCTTACCCGGGAGATACGCAGTATTTT.

This clone showed up just once. This chain links TRBV7-9 with TRBJ1-4; tentative D call: TRBD1 (6 bases). The CDR3 contains 16 residues. In germline, CDR1 is SEHNR, CDR2 FQNEAQ (reference sequence). Trimming took 5 bases from V and 1 from J, leaving 14 bases between them. The CDR3 is CASSPRLQGTNEKLFF. The CDR3 DNA follows: TGTGCCAGCAGCCCCCGCCTACAGGGAACTAATGAAAAACTGTTTTTT.

The chain links TRBV12-5 to TRBJ2-1, with 8 bases lining up with TRBD2. V trimming: 9 bases; J trimming: 2 bases; junction bases outside the gene matches: 3. Looked up from germline, CDR1 is LGHNT and CDR2 is FRNRAP. The CDR3 sequence is 13 residues long. Written as DNA, the CDR3 is TGTGCTAGCGGGAGGGGGGCCTACAATGAGCAGTTCTTC. As protein: CASGRGAYNEQFF. Together with reference TRBV12-5 and TRBJ2-1, the CDR3 gives the full variable domain: DARVTQTPRHKVTEMGQEVTMRCQPILGHNTVFWYRQTMMQGLELLAYFRNRAPLDDSGMPKDRFSAEMPDATLATLKIQPSEPRDSAVYFCASGRGAYNEQFFGPGTRLTVL.

V gene TRBV11-2 combines with J gene TRBJ2-5; 9 bases are a match to TRBD2. CDR1 SGHAT and CDR2 FQNNGV come from the germline V gene. J was trimmed by 2 bases and V by 1 base; bases with no gene match: 2. The CDR3 covers 15 residues. CDR3 sequence: CASSLVTSGQETQYF. CDR3 DNA sequence: TGTGCCAGCAGCTTAGTCACTAGCGGGCAAGAGACCCAGTACTTC.

The rearrangement joins TRBV10-3 to TRBJ1-5; 10 positions agree with TRBD1. J was trimmed by 6 bases and V by 2 bases; bases with no gene match: 4. This CDR3 region has 15 residues. Germline assignment: CDR1 ENHRY and CDR2 SYGVKD. This chain's CDR3 is CAISEGQGVGQPQHF. CDR3 in DNA: TGTGCCATCAGTGAGGGACAGGGGGTCGGTCAGCCCCAGCATTTT.

As concerns this clone: The sample carries other DNA sequences with the same CDR3. The chain links TRBV18 to TRBJ1-3, with D hard to call. This CDR3 region has 15 residues. Trimming shortened V by 3 bases and J by 0 bases, and 9 bases separated the two germline ends. The germline gives CDR1 KGHSH, CDR2 LQKENI. The CDR3 is CASSPTGSSGNTIYF. The CDR3 bases are TGTGCCAGCTCACCTACCGGTAGCTCTGGAAACACCATATATTTT.

The chain joins TRBV5-1 to TRBJ2-6; TRBD1 matches 7 bases. The CDR3 loop spans 16 amino acids. J was trimmed by 0 bases and V by 1 base; bases with no gene match: 1. Germline V lookup: CDR1 SGHRS, CDR2 YFSETQ. The CDR3 DNA follows: TGCGCCAGCAGCTTGACAGGGGTCTCTGGGGCCAACGTCCTGACTTTC. Translating gives CASSLTGVSGANVLTF.

V and J are TRBV11-3 and TRBJ1-2; the D gene is possibly TRBD1 (5 bases). With 1 base removed from V and 5 bases from J, the gap between germline ends came to 8 bases. Germline CDR1 reads SGHNT; CDR2 reads YENEEA. The CDR3 is made up of 13 amino acids. CDR3 nucleotide sequence: TGTGCCAGCAGCTTAGGGTCAGGGTATGGCTACACCTTC. Its protein product is CASSLGSGYGYTF. The variable domain in full, completed from reference TRBV11-3 and TRBJ1-2, reads EAGVVQSPRYKIIEKKQPVAFWCNPISGHNTLYWYLQNLGQGPELLIRYENEEAVDDSQLPKDRFSAERLKGVDSTLKIQPAELGDSAVYLCASSLGSGYGYTFGSGTRLTVV.

V is TRBV6-5 and J is TRBJ2-1, with 10 bases lining up with TRBD2. The CDR3 covers 12 residues. CDR1 is MNHEY, CDR2 SVGAGI, per germline. J lost 6 bases, V lost 7 bases, and 0 bases had no gene match. The chain's CDR3 is CASTSGGNEQFF. In DNA, the CDR3 is TGTGCCAGCACTAGCGGGGGCAATGAGCAGTTCTTC.

This chain links TRBV7-2 with TRBJ1-1, with 7 bases aligning to TRBD1. Germline trimming cut 3 bases from V and 0 bases from J; bases unmatched to any gene: 7. The germline CDR1 and CDR2 sequences are SGHTA and FQGNSA. The CDR3 consists of 16 residues. In nucleotides, the CDR3 is TGTGCCAGCAGCTTTCGCGCGGACAGGATGAACACTGAAGCTTTCTTT. Amino acid sequence: CASSFRADRMNTEAFF.

CDR3 loop: CASSWAGEKETQYF. CDR3 DNA sequence: TGCGCCAGCAGCTGGGCCGGGGAGAAAGAGACCCAGTACTTC. The chain joins TRBV5-1 to TRBJ2-5; maybe TRBD2 (5 bases). Trimming removed 3 bases at V and 3 bases at J, with 12 bases between. Germline V gene lookup returns CDR1 SGHRS and CDR2 YFSETQ. The CDR3 is made up of 14 amino acids. Supplemented by reference TRBV5-1 and TRBJ2-5, the full variable domain reads KAGVTQTPRYLIKTRGQQVTLSCSPISGHRSVSWYQQTPGQGLQFLFEYFSETQRNKGNFPGRFSGRQFSNSRSEMNVSTLELGDSALYLCASSWAGEKETQYFGPGTRLLVL.

Only one count was recorded for this clone. The chain links TRBV13 to TRBJ1-1; D not certain. V was clipped by 4 bases and J by 8 bases, with 20 bases between them. The CDR3 is 15 residues long. Germline assignment: CDR1 PRHDT and CDR2 FYEKMQ (reference sequence). This CDR3 is CASSSLLVTPGEAFF. Written as DNA, the CDR3 is TGTGCCAGCAGCTCCCTCCTAGTCACCCCGGGGGAAGCTTTCTTT.

The gene calls are TRBV12-3 or TRBV12-4 and TRBJ2-2, with no clear D. The CDR3 has 13 amino acids. Trimming left V 8 bases short and J 5 bases short, with 12 bases between. The CDR3 is CASSEVRTGELFF. CDR3 nucleotides: TGTGCCAGCTCCGAGGTACGGACCGGGGAGCTGTTTTTT.

The CDR3 reads CASSLAGGDYGYTF. The DNA for the CDR3 is TGTGCCAGCAGCTTAGCGGGCGGGGACTATGGCTACACCTTC. J is TRBJ1-2 and V is TRBV7-6; D is uncertain. The CDR3 has 14 residues. The V gene lost 0 bases and the J gene lost 3 bases, with 8 bases spanning the gap. CDR1 is SGHVS, CDR2 FNYEAQ, per germline.

The V gene is TRBV5-1, the J gene TRBJ2-2; the D gene is possibly TRBD1 (7 bases). Germline CDR1 SGHRS, CDR2 YFSETQ. V gave up 4 bases and J gave up 4 bases, with 17 bases separating them. This CDR3 comprises 16 residues. The CDR3 region is CASSTEGARGTGELFF. CDR3 nucleotides: TGCGCCAGCAGCACGGAGGGGGCTAGAGGCACCGGGGAGCTGTTTTTT. Variable domain in full (rest from reference TRBV5-1 and TRBJ2-2): KAGVTQTPRYLIKTRGQQVTLSCSPISGHRSVSWYQQTPGQGLQFLFEYFSETQRNKGNFPGRFSGRQFSNSRSEMNVSTLELGDSALYLCASSTEGARGTGELFFGEGSRLTVL.

CDR3 nucleotide sequence: TGTGCCAGCAGCGTAGGGGCAGGGGAGAACACTGAAGCTTTCTTT. This encodes CASSVGAGENTEAFF. This chain connects TRBV9 to TRBJ1-1; tentatively, D is TRBD1 (6 bases). This CDR3 spans 15 amino acids. Germline CDR1 is SGDLS and CDR2 is YYNGEE. Trimming cost V 0 bases and J 1 base, with 10 bases left between them.

The gene calls are TRBV29-1 and TRBJ1-2; weak D call: TRBD1 (6 bases). This CDR3 has 12 residues. Germline assignment: CDR1 SQVTM and CDR2 ANQGSEA. V lost 2 bases to trimming and J lost 5 bases, with 9 bases between them. The CDR3 is CSVERQDYGYTF. The CDR3 bases are TGCAGCGTTGAAAGACAGGATTATGGCTACACCTTC.